The sequence of this TCR beta chain was determined in a study of blood T cell repertoires in COVID-19. As for the study in general: Collection of acute and convalescent COVID-19 samples took place in the United States, Italy and Spain.

TCRdb's copy holds only in-frame clones and misses some; the assay was immunoSEQ multiplex PCR. The table records fewer than 85,000 clones, less than 80% of them present only once. The CDR3 is made up of 15 amino acids. Looked up from germline, CDR1 is SGHTA and CDR2 is FQGNSA. Trimming took 5 bases from V and 4 from J; bases not matched to a gene: 9. The chain joins TRBV7-2 to TRBJ2-3, with TRBD2 matching 7 bases. Sequencing was carried out using peripheral blood. This TCR was recovered from a man aged 60-69 years with active or convalescent COVID-19. The CDR3 DNA follows: TGTGCCAGCAGCGTCGGACTAGGCTGGGCAGATACGCAGTATTTT. Amino acids: CASSVGLGWADTQYF.